These 17 T cell receptor beta chains share one sample of origin, sequenced in a study of tumor-infiltrating lymphocytes in primary liver carcinoma. From 500 ng of total RNA, TCR beta-specific cDNA was reverse-transcribed using a constant-region primer. Sequencing libraries for TCR beta derived from three nested multiplex PCR rounds that used slightly modified ARM-PCR. PCR rounds one and two used TRBV1-TRBV30 forward primers with a C-beta reverse primer for about 9 cycles each. One entry per CDR3 protein, called by TCRdb with MiXCR from the multiplex PCR reads. The table includes 90,000 to 100,000 distinct CDR3 sequences, roughly 69% detected once. Co-extracted RNA and DNA came from about 19-30 mg of unsorted bulk tissue. The specimen sequenced was liver tumor tissue from sampling region 5. Subset denoted: tumor region T5, tumor centre. These receptors came from a woman between 55 and 75 years old with primary liver carcinoma and hepatitis B virus infection.

The table lists this clonotype with a count of one. Germline is not matched at one junction end, which may reflect a read error. The rearrangement links TRBV12-3 or TRBV12-4 to TRBJ1-5, with D hard to call. CDR3 length equals 13 residues. CDR3 nucleotide sequence: TGTGCCAGTAGTTTACAGACGACTCAGCCCCAGCATTTT. Translated: CASSLQTTQPQHF.

This clonotype was recorded only once. The CDR3 ends on some other residue instead of the conserved phenylalanine or tryptophan, so this is likely a read error. In nucleotides, the CDR3 is TGTGCCAGCAGTTCTGGGCCAGGCACTGAAGCTTTCCTT. Encoded protein: CASSSGPGTEAFL. The V and J genes are TRBV6-4 and TRBJ1-1; D is uncertain. Trimming removed 5 bases from V and 4 bases from J, with 11 bases in between. The CDR3 covers 13 residues. Germline assignment: CDR1 MRHNA and CDR2 SNTAGT.

With regard to this clonotype: A read error may explain this, as a much larger clone is one base away. The rearrangement uses TRBV7-8 and TRBJ2-3; 7 bases line up with TRBD1. The germline CDR1 and CDR2 sequences are SGHVS and FQNEAQ. CDR3 length: 15 residues. With V trimmed by 3 bases and J by 4 bases, 7 bases remained unmatched. The CDR3 DNA reads TGTGCCAGCAGCTTCCTAGGGGGCTGGGCAGATACGCAGTATTTT. Translating gives CASSFLGGWADTQYF.

This clonotype has at least ten counts. The chain joins TRBV28 to TRBJ1-3, with D hard to call. CDR1 and CDR2 (germline): MDHEN, SYDVKM. CDR3 size: 15 residues. Between the trimmed V and J ends, which lost 4 bases and 0 bases, there was a span of 10 bases. The CDR3 sequence is CASSSKGSSGNTIYF. CDR3 coding DNA: TGTGCCAGCAGTTCAAAGGGTTCCTCTGGAAACACCATATATTTT. The full variable domain, with the rest looked up from reference TRBV28 and TRBJ1-3, is DVKVTQSSRYLVKRTGEKVFLECVQDMDHENMFWYRQDPGLGLRLIYFSYDVKMKEKGDIPEGYSVSREKKERFSLILESASTNQTSMYLCASSSKGSSGNTIYFGEGSWLTVV.

On this clonotype: Compared with germline, one end of the junction differs, possibly owing to a read error. This chain joins TRBV11-1 and TRBJ2-7; 9 nucleotides line up with TRBD2. The CDR3 loop spans 17 amino acids. Germline loops: CDR1 SGHAT, CDR2 FQDESV (reference sequence). CDR3 sequence reads: CASRETLGLAPTYDQYF. CDR3 coding DNA: TGTGCCAGCAGAGAGACCCTCGGACTAGCGCCGACCTACGACCAGTACTTC. Full variable domain (rest looked up from reference TRBV11-1 and TRBJ2-7): EAEVAQSPRYKITEKSQAVAFWCDPISGHATLYWYRQILGQGPELLVQFQDESVVDDSQLPKDRFSAERLKGVDSTLKIQPAELGDSAMYLCASRETLGLAPTYDQYFGPGTRLTVT.

As to this clonotype: The junction departs from germline at one end; a sequencing error may be responsible. The CDR3 DNA is TGTGCCAGCAGTTTAGATTTCGGGGGCACAGATACGCTGTATTTT. Its protein product is CASSLDFGGTDTLYF. The genes are TRBV12-3 or TRBV12-4 and TRBJ2-3, with D perhaps matching TRBD1 or TRBD2 (6 bases each). CDR3 length: 15 residues.

There are many counts of this clonotype. This chain links TRBV10-3 with TRBJ2-3, with 7 nucleotides matching TRBD2. With V trimmed by 2 bases and J by 5 bases, 13 bases remained unmatched. Per the germline V gene, CDR1 is ENHRY and CDR2 is SYGVKD. CDR3 length equals 17 residues. CDR3 loop: CAISESLGRGLGDTQYF. CDR3 nucleotide sequence: TGTGCCATCAGTGAGAGTCTGGGGAGGGGACTCGGAGATACGCAGTATTTT.

Regarding this clonotype: One end of the junction fails to match germline, which may point to a read error. V gene TRBV28 combines with J gene TRBJ2-5; 7 nucleotides match TRBD1. Germline V gives CDR1 MDHEN, CDR2 SYDVKM. There are 13 residues in the CDR3. DNA of the CDR3: TGTGTCAGCAGTTTACAGGGGTCGGAGACCCAGTACTTC. It yields the protein CVSSLQGSETQYF.

Ten or more counts support this clonotype. This chain links TRBV28 with TRBJ1-3, with D maybe TRBD1 (6 bases). Trimming shortened V by 6 bases and J by 1 base, and 10 bases separated the two germline ends. This CDR3 has 14 amino acids. Germline V gene data show CDR1 as MDHEN and CDR2 as SYDVKM. This chain's CDR3 is CASSSRGSGNTIYF. Written as DNA, the CDR3 is TGTGCCAGCAGCTCCAGGGGATCTGGAAACACCATATATTTT.

This sequence joins TRBV6-4 and TRBJ1-1; no reliable D call. V lost 3 bases and J lost 3, with 20 bases in between. The CDR3 contains 17 residues. CDR1 MRHNA and CDR2 SNTAGT come from the germline V gene. CDR3 region: CASSDSDRIGLDTEAFF. CDR3 nucleotides: TGTGCCAGCAGTGATTCCGACCGAATTGGGTTGGACACTGAAGCTTTCTTT.

This clonotype was counted many times. Given a much more abundant clone one base away, this may be a read error. As DNA, the CDR3 is TGCAGCGTCGGGACCTCGCAATTATCAGGGGAGCAGTATTTT. Translation: CSVGTSQLSGEQYF. The rearrangement links TRBV29-1 to TRBJ2-3, with a tentative D call TRBD1 (6 bases). The ends were cut back, 6 bases at V and 11 bases at J, with 24 bases in the middle. The CDR3 consists of 14 residues. Per the germline V gene, CDR1 is SQVTM and CDR2 is ANQGSEA.

This clonotype occurred a few times. One base away lies a much larger clone, so this may be a sequencing read error. This chain uses TRBV6-2 or TRBV6-3 with TRBJ1-5, with 7 bases lining up with TRBD1. Germline-derived CDR1 and CDR2 are MNHEY and SVGEGT. This CDR3 comprises 15 residues. This CDR3 is CASSSTGEWGQAQHF. The CDR3 DNA reads TGTGCCAGCAGCAGCACAGGGGAATGGGGTCAGGCCCAGCATTTT.

This clonotype was seen repeatedly, ten times or more. The V gene is TRBV12-3 or TRBV12-4, the J gene TRBJ2-1, with 11 positions matching TRBD2. V dropped 1 base and J dropped 7; count of bases not matched to a gene: 12. The CDR3 spans 18 residues. Written as DNA, the CDR3 is TGTGCCAGCAGTTTAGACCCGGGGCTAGCGGGAGGCGGTAATGAGCAGTTCTTC. It yields the protein CASSLDPGLAGGGNEQFF.

V and J are TRBV11-1 and TRBJ2-2; TRBD1 matches 8 bases. The ends lost 5 bases at V and 17 bases at J; junction bases unmatched: 25. Looked up from germline, CDR1 is SGHAT and CDR2 is FQDESV (reference sequence). The CDR3 runs 17 residues. CDR3 coding DNA: TGTGCCAGCAGCGCCCGGCCGTTCCTAGTTAACACAGGGGGGCTATTTTTT. Translation: CASSARPFLVNTGGLFF. Drawing the rest from reference TRBV11-1 and TRBJ2-2, the complete variable domain is EAEVAQSPRYKITEKSQAVAFWCDPISGHATLYWYRQILGQGPELLVQFQDESVVDDSQLPKDRFSAERLKGVDSTLKIQPAELGDSAMYLCASSARPFLVNTGGLFFGEGSRLTVL.

As for this clonotype: Mismatch with germline at one junction end may stem from a read error. The V and J genes are TRBV11-3 and TRBJ2-7; D tentatively reads TRBD1 or TRBD2 (5 bases each). Per the germline V gene, CDR1 is SGHNT and CDR2 is YENEEA. The CDR3 contains 14 residues. CDR3 sequence: CASSSRYGTYEQYF. The CDR3 DNA follows: TGTGCCAGCAGCTCCCGGTACGGGACCTACGAGCAGTATTTC.

Turning to this clonotype: Without the conserved terminal phenylalanine or tryptophan, this CDR3 likely stems from a read error. No DNA is shown, since the ends of the CDR3 on it are uncertain; the CDR3 is the one TCRdb lists. This rearrangement joins TRBV11-1 to TRBJ2-2. 14 amino acids form the CDR3, both terminal residues included. CDR1 and CDR2 from the germline V gene are SGHAT and FQDESV (reference sequence). The CDR3 reads CASRASLDTGEPFL.

The chain employs TRBV6-5 and TRBJ2-6, with D tentatively TRBD1 or TRBD2 (6 bases each). From germline, CDR1 is MNHEY and CDR2 SVGAGI. Between the trimmed V and J ends, which lost 2 bases and 3 bases, there was a span of 23 bases. The CDR3 length is 20 residues. The DNA for the CDR3 is TGTGCCAGCAGTTACACCTACCACACGGAGGGGGACTTTGGGGCCAACGTCCTGACTTTC. It encodes CASSYTYHTEGDFGANVLTF.